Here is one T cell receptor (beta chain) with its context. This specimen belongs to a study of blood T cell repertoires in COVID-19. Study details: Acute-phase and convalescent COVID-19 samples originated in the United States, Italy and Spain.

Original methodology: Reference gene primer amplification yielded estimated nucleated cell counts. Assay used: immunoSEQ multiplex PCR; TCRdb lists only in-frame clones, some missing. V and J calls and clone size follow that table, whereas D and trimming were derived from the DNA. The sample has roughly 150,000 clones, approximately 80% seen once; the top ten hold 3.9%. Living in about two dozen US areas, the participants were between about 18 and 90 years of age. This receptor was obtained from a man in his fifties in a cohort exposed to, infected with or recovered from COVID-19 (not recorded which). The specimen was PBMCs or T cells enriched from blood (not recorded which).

The CDR3 sequence: CASSPYTGELFF. CDR3 nucleotides: TGCGCCAGCAGCCCCTACACCGGGGAGCTGTTTTTT. The chain has TRBV4-1 and TRBJ2-2; no firm D call. V lost 4 bases and J lost 3, with 3 bases in between. This CDR3 has 12 residues. CDR1 and CDR2 from the germline V gene are MGHRA and YSYEKL.